These 9 T cell receptor beta chains share one sample of origin, sequenced in a study of cytomegalovirus exposure and HLA in healthy donors. The PCR made use of 60 Vbeta and 13 Jbeta primers. TCRdb keeps only in-frame clones here, not all; method: immunoSEQ multiplex PCR. The sample has over 150,000 clones, roughly four fifths seen once. Sequencing was performed on PBMCs. The receptor source for this set is a man in his late teens or twenties in good health and CMV-seronegative.

The rearrangement joins TRBV11-2 to TRBJ1-6; D is unresolved. Germline lookup yields CDR1 SGHAT and CDR2 FQNNGV. The CDR3 extends over 15 amino acids. Between the trimmed V and J ends, which lost 5 bases and 7 bases, there was a span of 15 bases. This chain's CDR3 is CASSPVVGGNSPLHF. The CDR3 DNA reads as TGTGCCAGCAGCCCCGTGGTTGGAGGGAATTCACCCCTCCACTTT.

Here the CDR3 DNA reads TGTGCCAGCAACAGGGGGCCTCTTTTAGACGAGCAGTACTTC. As protein: CASNRGPLLDEQYF. The chain has TRBV28 and TRBJ2-7, with 9 bases fitting TRBD1. The CDR3 runs 14 residues. Per the germline V gene, CDR1 is MDHEN and CDR2 is SYDVKM. Trimming removed 7 bases from V and 5 bases from J; junction bases left unmatched: 9.

This clone was picked up one time. The CDR3 reads CASRILTGIENTEAFF. The CDR3 DNA reads TGTGCCAGCAGGATTCTAACGGGGATCGAGAACACTGAAGCTTTCTTT. This rearrangement joins TRBV5-8 to TRBJ1-1, with D unresolved. The V and J ends lost 5 bases and 1 base respectively, with 18 bases between them. In germline, CDR1 is SGHTS, CDR2 YDEGEE. The CDR3 is 16 amino acids.

The chain employs TRBV11-3 and TRBJ2-7; a weak D match, TRBD2 (7 bases). The V end was cut by 0 bases, the J end by 2 bases, with 14 bases between. Germline V lookup: CDR1 SGHNT, CDR2 YENEEA. The CDR3 is made up of 16 amino acids. CDR3 residues: CASSLEKTGGAYEQYF. DNA of the CDR3: TGTGCCAGCAGCTTAGAGAAGACGGGGGGCGCCTACGAGCAGTACTTC. Filled out from reference TRBV11-3 and TRBJ2-7, the complete variable domain reads EAGVVQSPRYKIIEKKQPVAFWCNPISGHNTLYWYLQNLGQGPELLIRYENEEAVDDSQLPKDRFSAERLKGVDSTLKIQPAELGDSAVYLCASSLEKTGGAYEQYFGPGTRLTVT.

The rearrangement uses TRBV11-2 and TRBJ1-1; 8 bases match TRBD1. Germline CDR1 reads SGHAT; CDR2 reads FQNNGV. The CDR3 loop spans 15 amino acids. V lost 4 bases, J lost 12 bases, and 16 bases stayed unmatched. The CDR3 here is CASSSRTGTPTIPFF. The DNA of the CDR3 is TGTGCCAGCAGCTCCAGGACAGGGACACCTACCATCCCTTTCTTT.

The rearrangement uses TRBV4-3 and TRBJ2-7; no firm D call. This CDR3 contains 16 residues. Trimming cost V 6 bases and J 2 bases, with 20 bases left between them. Per the germline V gene, CDR1 is LGHNA and CDR2 is YSLEER. CDR3 in DNA: TGCGCCAGCAGTCCCTTAGCCTCGCGCTCCGCCTACGAGCAGTACTTC. Amino acid sequence: CASSPLASRSAYEQYF.

CDR3 amino acids: CASSWVGLGGAQNTEAFF. The DNA for the CDR3 is TGTGCCAGCAGCTGGGTAGGCCTGGGGGGGGCCCAGAACACTGAAGCTTTCTTT. The chain combines TRBV7-2 with TRBJ1-1; D is perhaps TRBD1 (6 bases). V was clipped by 4 bases and J by 1 base, with 22 bases between them. This CDR3 contains 18 residues. Germline loops: CDR1 SGHTA, CDR2 FQGNSA.

J is TRBJ2-2 and V is TRBV13, with 9 bases aligning to TRBD2. CDR1 and CDR2 (germline): PRHDT, FYEKMQ (reference sequence). This CDR3 spans 15 amino acids. V was pared by 2 bases and J by 2 bases, with 0 bases of the junction left unmatched. This chain's CDR3 is CASSLLAGNTGELFF. The CDR3 DNA follows: TGTGCCAGCAGCTTACTAGCGGGAAACACCGGGGAGCTGTTTTTT.

The chain uses TRBV28 and TRBJ1-5; D is possibly TRBD1 (5 bases). The V end lost 8 bases, the J end lost 7 bases, and 21 bases lay between the germline ends. The CDR3 is made up of 15 amino acids. Germline V gives CDR1 MDHEN, CDR2 SYDVKM. The CDR3 loop reads CASRRGGVLGQPQHF. The CDR3 DNA follows: TGTGCCAGCCGTCGGGGGGGAGTTCTCGGACAGCCCCAGCATTTT.